Shown below are 17 T cell receptor beta chains from a single sample sequenced in a study of vaccination and CD4 T cells after COVID-19. With the Oncomine TCR Beta short-read assay, DNA from cultured CD4+ T cells was sequenced. Via MiXCR, TCRdb re-called the PCR reads, giving one row per CDR3 protein. The sample yields more than 15,000 distinct CDR3 sequences, approximately 50% seen once. Antigens of these TCRs are unknown. Treatment reported: roughly 10-day PBMC culture with coronavirus spike peptide pools or control peptides (ViraFEST assay). Sequencing was carried out using CD4+ T cells from blood, cultured in vitro. The receptors originated from a human donor who had recovered from COVID-19.

The J gene is TRBJ2-1, the V gene TRBV20-1; D gene unclear. Germline lookup yields CDR1 DFQATT and CDR2 SNEGSKA (reference sequence). The CDR3 covers 11 residues. V was pared by 6 bases and J by 7 bases, with 10 bases between. CDR3 coding DNA: TGCAGTGCCCCGTACCTGAATGAGCAGTTCTTC. Its translation is CSAPYLNEQFF.

The table lists this clonotype with a few counts. The chain carries TRBV3-1 and TRBJ1-2, with 8 bases that match TRBD1. J was trimmed by 4 bases and V by 4 bases; bases with no gene match: 5. The CDR3 has 14 amino acids. Germline CDR1 LGHDT, CDR2 YNNKEL (reference sequence). This CDR3 is CASSRLTGGYGYTF. The CDR3 region has the DNA TGTGCCAGCAGCCGCCTTACAGGGGGCTATGGCTACACCTTC.

This clonotype was detected only a few times. The J gene is TRBJ2-7, the V gene TRBV6-1, with D maybe TRBD1 (6 bases). The V gene's germline CDR1 is MNHNS and CDR2 SASEGT. V lost 6 bases, J lost 3 bases, and 12 bases lay in between. The CDR3 is made up of 13 amino acids. CDR3 coding DNA: TGTGCCAGCAGCCCCCCGACAGGCTACGAGCAGTACTTC. This encodes CASSPPTGYEQYF.

The chain employs TRBV10-1 and TRBJ2-3; D is tentatively TRBD1 or TRBD2 (5 bases each). The CDR3 extends over 16 amino acids. V lost 10 bases to trimming and J lost 0 bases, with 20 bases between them. Germline V gene sequence: CDR1 WNHNN, CDR2 SYGVQD (reference sequence). The CDR3 sequence: CATSRDPTRSTDTQYF. The DNA of the CDR3 is TGCGCCACTTCCCGGGACCCTACGCGTAGCACAGATACGCAGTATTTT.

This clonotype has a handful of counts. This chain connects TRBV20-1 to TRBJ2-7, with 8 bases aligning to TRBD2. The CDR3 length is 14 residues. V gave up 6 bases and J gave up 6 bases; unmatched junction bases: 13. Germline CDR1 is DFQATT and CDR2 is SNEGSKA (reference sequence). In DNA form, the CDR3 reads TGCAGTGCAACGCGGACGGCCACTAGCGGCGAGCAGTACTTC. Its translation is CSATRTATSGEQYF.

This chain connects TRBV5-4 to TRBJ2-3; 7 bases map to TRBD2. Germline V gene data show CDR1 as SGHNT and CDR2 as YYREEE (reference sequence). Trimming cost V 0 bases and J 2 bases; bases outside gene matches: 6. This CDR3 spans 16 amino acids. The CDR3 region is CASSLGAGVSTDTQYF. For the CDR3, the DNA is TGTGCCAGCAGCTTGGGGGCGGGAGTATCCACAGATACGCAGTATTTT.

The rearrangement uses TRBV15 and TRBJ2-2; tentatively, D is TRBD1 or TRBD2 (5 bases each). In germline, CDR1 is LNHNV, CDR2 YYDKDF (reference sequence). The CDR3 has 18 residues. V lost 0 bases to trimming and J lost 0 bases, with 14 bases between them. CDR3 amino acids: CATSRDLWGRTNTGELFF. DNA for the CDR3: TGTGCCACCAGCAGAGATCTATGGGGACGGACGAACACCGGGGAGCTGTTTTTT. The complete variable domain, with remaining parts taken from reference TRBV15 and TRBJ2-2, reads DAMVIQNPRYQVTQFGKPVTLSCSQTLNHNVMYWYQQKSSQAPKLLFHYYDKDFNNEADTPDNFQSRRPNTSFCFLDIRSPGLGDTAMYLCATSRDLWGRTNTGELFFGEGSRLTVL.

The count of this clonotype is one. A junction boundary mismatches the germline segment, possibly from a read error. This chain joins TRBV2 and TRBJ2-5; D is ambiguous. The CDR3 has 11 residues. Per the germline V gene, CDR1 is SNHLY and CDR2 is FYNNEI. The CDR3 reads CASSPQETRYF. CDR3 nucleotides: TGTGCCAGCAGCCCTCAAGAGACCCGGTACTTC.

The chain uses TRBV7-2 and TRBJ1-4; D unresolved. The V gene lost 5 bases and the J gene lost 8 bases, with 12 bases spanning the gap. Germline loops: CDR1 SGHTA, CDR2 FQGNSA. This CDR3 spans 13 amino acids. CDR3 bases: TGTGCCAGCAGCCAACGCTTGCGGGAAAAACTGTTTTTT. As protein: CASSQRLREKLFF.

Worth noting for this clonotype: The germline gene is not matched at one end of the junction; a read error may be the cause. V gene TRBV6-5 combines with J gene TRBJ1-1; D unresolved. The CDR3 loop spans 11 amino acids. The germline V gene encodes CDR1 MNHEY and CDR2 SVGAGI. The CDR3 coding sequence is TGTGCCAGCATTTACAACACTGAAGCTTTCTTT. This translates into CASIYNTEAFF.

The chain is built from TRBV6-1 and TRBJ2-5; D is unclear. CDR1 and CDR2 (germline): MNHNS, SASEGT. V dropped 6 bases and J dropped 4 bases, with 9 bases sitting between them. The CDR3 is 12 amino acids. For the CDR3, the DNA is TGTGCCAGCAGATGGAACAGAGAGACCCAGTACTTC. Translated, it gives CASRWNRETQYF.

This clonotype was counted between two and nine times. V is TRBV20-1 and J is TRBJ1-5; D is uncertain. The CDR3 runs to 14 residues. Germline lookup yields CDR1 DFQATT and CDR2 SNEGSKA (reference sequence). With 0 bases removed from V and 4 bases from J, the gap between germline ends came to 10 bases. The CDR3 sequence: CSAREEGENQPQHF. The CDR3 DNA sequence: TGCAGTGCTAGAGAGGAGGGAGAAAATCAGCCCCAGCATTTT.

The chain employs TRBV6-7 and TRBJ1-2, with D hard to call. TRBV6-7 carries the ORF label, with uncertain function. V lost 8 bases and J lost 0, with 4 bases in between. CDR3 length equals 11 residues. CDR3 residues: CASGSNYGYTF. As DNA, the CDR3 is TGTGCCAGCGGCTCTAACTATGGCTACACCTTC.

Concerning this clonotype: Its ends do not fully match the called genes, so a read error is possible. The chain combines TRBV7-6 with TRBJ2-4, with D maybe TRBD2 (5 bases). Looked up from germline, CDR1 is SGHVS and CDR2 is FNYEAQ. This CDR3 has 19 residues. CDR3: CASSSTTRFSTLAKNIQYF. The CDR3 coding sequence is TGTGCCAGCAGCTCAACGACAAGGTTCTCAACCCTAGCCAAAAACATCCAGTACTTC.

V usage is TRBV7-9 and J usage is TRBJ1-6, with D uncertain. This CDR3 spans 14 amino acids. Germline lookup yields CDR1 SEHNR and CDR2 FQNEAQ (reference sequence). The ends were cut back, 5 bases at V and 0 bases at J, with 5 bases in the middle. The CDR3 DNA sequence: TGTGCCAGCAGCAGGAGCTCCTATAATTCACCCCTCCACTTT. It translates to CASSRSSYNSPLHF.

This clonotype showed up just once. The CDR3 is CASSLQGRQGTEAFF. The CDR3 DNA follows: TGTGCCAGCTCACTTCAGGGGCGTCAGGGCACTGAAGCTTTCTTT. This chain uses TRBV18 with TRBJ1-1, with D possibly being TRBD1 (6 bases). This CDR3 has 15 residues. Trimming stripped 4 bases from V and 4 bases from J, with 16 bases between. Per the germline V gene, CDR1 is KGHSH and CDR2 is LQKENI.

The rearrangement uses TRBV7-2 and TRBJ2-7; 10 bases match TRBD2. Germline CDR1 and CDR2: SGHTA and FQGNSA. This CDR3 has 14 amino acids. Losses at the gene ends were 5 bases for V and 4 bases for J; bases not matched to a gene: 5. In DNA, the CDR3 is TGTGCCAGCAGCCCACTAGCGGGAAGGTACGAGCAGTACTTC. It is translated as CASSPLAGRYEQYF.